This T cell receptor beta chain was profiled in a study of cytomegalovirus exposure and HLA in healthy donors. As for this clone: The antigen remains undetermined.

Whole-study results and caveats: Some V segments could not be told apart, so they were left out, TRBV6-2 and TRBV6-3 among them. In a later analysis, TCR beta V- and J-gene trimming was associated with a missense DCLRE1C variant. No immune exposure information besides CMV serostatus was available.

The PCR had 60 Vbeta and 13 Jbeta primers. Libraries were prepared by immunoSEQ multiplex PCR; TCRdb keeps only in-frame clonotypes and omits some of them. The table includes 90,000 to 150,000 clones, 70% to 80% detected once. The CDR3 is 15 residues long. Trimming at V came to 0 bases and at J to 4 bases, leaving 3 bases not matched to a gene. Germline V lookup: CDR1 MNHEY, CDR2 SVGAGI. The TCR was taken from a woman aged 40 to 50 in good health and CMV-seropositive. The chain combines TRBV6-5 with TRBJ2-1; 7 nucleotides match TRBD1. The sequencing input was PBMCs. The chain's CDR3 is CASSYSGDSYNEQFF. The CDR3 DNA reads as TGTGCCAGCAGTTACTCGGGGGACAGTTACAATGAGCAGTTCTTC.